These 10 T cell receptor beta chains were all obtained from the same sample, sequenced in a study of shared clonotypes between healthy human individuals. Method: immunoSEQ multiplex PCR; TCRdb's copy keeps in-frame clones and lacks some. The sample shows about 2.3 million clones, just over 90% of them seen only once. Sequenced: naive CD4+ T cells from PBMCs. Documented subset: CD45RA+ positively selected. Source of these receptors: a man between 18 and 29 years old in good health. Some clones in this sample may be carry-over from other donors' samples.

V gene TRBV5-4 combines with J gene TRBJ2-3; 7 nucleotides agree with TRBD1. There are 14 residues in the CDR3. Germline CDR1 reads SGHNT; CDR2 reads YYREEE (reference sequence). V trimming: 4 bases; J trimming: 4 bases; junction bases outside the gene matches: 6. The CDR3: CASSPDRAADTQYF. The CDR3, as DNA: TGTGCCAGCAGCCCTGACAGGGCTGCAGATACGCAGTATTTT.

The chain links TRBV29-1 to TRBJ2-3; D is ambiguous. Trimming cost V 0 bases and J 8 bases, with 9 bases left between them. The germline CDR1 and CDR2 sequences are SQVTM and ANQGSEA. The CDR3 totals 12 residues. The CDR3 DNA is TGCAGCGTTGAAGAGGGTCTAGGTACGCAGTATTTT. Amino acid sequence: CSVEEGLGTQYF.

The table lists this clone with a count of one. V gene TRBV4-1 combines with J gene TRBJ1-1, with a possible D match to TRBD1 (5 bases). The CDR3 contains 17 residues. With 2 bases removed from V and 7 bases from J, the gap between germline ends came to 23 bases. Germline CDR1 reads MGHRA; CDR2 reads YSYEKL. CDR3 sequence: CASSQPLATRRGSEAFF. The CDR3 region has the DNA TGCGCCAGCAGCCAACCATTGGCGACCAGGCGGGGGAGTGAAGCTTTCTTT.

The chain is built from TRBV5-1 and TRBJ1-2; D is perhaps TRBD1 (5 bases). This CDR3 comprises 15 residues. V was pared by 4 bases and J by 4 bases, with 17 bases between. CDR1 SGHRS and CDR2 YFSETQ come from the germline V gene. Here the CDR3 DNA reads TGCGCCAGCAGCCCACAGGAAACTTATGGCTATGGCTACACCTTC. Residues: CASSPQETYGYGYTF. The variable domain in full, completed from reference TRBV5-1 and TRBJ1-2, reads KAGVTQTPRYLIKTRGQQVTLSCSPISGHRSVSWYQQTPGQGLQFLFEYFSETQRNKGNFPGRFSGRQFSNSRSEMNVSTLELGDSALYLCASSPQETYGYGYTFGSGTRLTVV.

The V gene is TRBV6-5, the J gene TRBJ1-1; D not resolved. The CDR3 runs 12 residues. Trimming removed 3 bases from V and 5 bases from J, with 7 bases in between. The germline V gene has CDR1 MNHEY and CDR2 SVGAGI. In DNA form, the CDR3 reads TGTGCCAGCAGTTATCGTAGGACTGAAGCTTTCTTT. This sequence encodes CASSYRRTEAFF.

The chain links TRBV28 to TRBJ2-1; 7 bases agree with TRBD2. The CDR3 loop spans 16 amino acids. V shed 4 bases and J 2 bases; nucleotides not matched to a gene: 8. The germline V gene has CDR1 MDHEN and CDR2 SYDVKM. This CDR3 is CASSSRLARTYNEQFF. CDR3 nucleotides: TGTGCCAGCAGTTCCAGACTAGCCCGGACCTACAATGAGCAGTTCTTC.

The rearrangement links TRBV5-1 to TRBJ1-3; D not resolved. The CDR3 has 13 amino acids. Germline V gene lookup returns CDR1 SGHRS and CDR2 YFSETQ. Trimming cost V 3 bases and J 4 bases, with 8 bases left between them. The CDR3 protein is CASSSGVGNTIYF. In DNA form, the CDR3 reads TGCGCCAGCAGCTCCGGGGTGGGAAACACCATATATTTT.

J is TRBJ2-7 and V is TRBV30; either TRBD1 or TRBD2 may supply D (5 bases each). There are 14 residues in the CDR3. CDR1 is GTSNPN, CDR2 SVGIG, per germline (reference sequence). V dropped 4 bases and J dropped 7 bases, with 20 bases sitting between them. CDR3 sequence reads: CAWTRDRGVGEQYF. The CDR3 DNA reads TGTGCCTGGACAAGAGACCGAGGGGTGGGTGAGCAGTACTTC.

The CDR3 loop is CASRLGGGEAFF. CDR3 nucleotides: TGTGCCAGCCGTCTTGGGGGGGGAGAAGCTTTCTTT. The chain is built from TRBV28 and TRBJ1-1; a weak D match, TRBD1 (5 bases). The CDR3 length is 12 residues. Between the trimmed V and J ends, which lost 8 bases and 8 bases, there was a span of 15 bases. Germline V lookup: CDR1 MDHEN, CDR2 SYDVKM.

The CDR3 region is CASSDPRGTDTQYF. CDR3 sequence (DNA): TGCGCCAGCAGTGACCCAAGAGGCACAGATACGCAGTATTTT. The V and J genes are TRBV10-1 and TRBJ2-3; D is unclear. CDR3 length equals 14 residues. Between the trimmed V and J ends, which lost 3 bases and 1 base, there was a span of 8 bases. Germline V gene sequence: CDR1 WNHNN, CDR2 SYGVQD (reference sequence).